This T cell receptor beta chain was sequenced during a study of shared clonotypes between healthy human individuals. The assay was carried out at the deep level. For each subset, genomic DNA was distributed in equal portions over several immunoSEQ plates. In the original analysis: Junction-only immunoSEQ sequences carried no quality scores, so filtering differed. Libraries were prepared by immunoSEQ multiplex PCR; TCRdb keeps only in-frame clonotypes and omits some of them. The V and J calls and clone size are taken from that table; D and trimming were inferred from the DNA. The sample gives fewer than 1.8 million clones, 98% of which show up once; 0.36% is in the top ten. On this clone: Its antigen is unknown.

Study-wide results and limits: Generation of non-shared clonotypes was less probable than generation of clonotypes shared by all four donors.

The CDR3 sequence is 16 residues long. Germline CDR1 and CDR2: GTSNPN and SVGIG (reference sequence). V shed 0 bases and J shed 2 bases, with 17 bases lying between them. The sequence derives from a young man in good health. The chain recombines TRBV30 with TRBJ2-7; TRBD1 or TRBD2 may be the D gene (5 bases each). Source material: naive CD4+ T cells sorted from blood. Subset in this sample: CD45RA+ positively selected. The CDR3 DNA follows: TGTGCCTGGAGTGTACTAGGGACCGCAGTTCCCTACGAGCAGTACTTC. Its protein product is CAWSVLGTAVPYEQYF.